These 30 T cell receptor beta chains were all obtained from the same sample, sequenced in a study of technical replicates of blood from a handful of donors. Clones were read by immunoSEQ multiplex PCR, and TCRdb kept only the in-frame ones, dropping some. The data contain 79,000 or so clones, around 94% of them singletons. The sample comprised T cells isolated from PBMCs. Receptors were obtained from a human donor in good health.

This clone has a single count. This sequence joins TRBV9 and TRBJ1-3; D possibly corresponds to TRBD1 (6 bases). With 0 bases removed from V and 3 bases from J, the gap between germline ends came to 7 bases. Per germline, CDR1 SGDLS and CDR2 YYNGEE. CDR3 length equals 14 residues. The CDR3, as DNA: TGTGCCAGCAGCGTAGGAGGGGGTGGAAACACCATATATTTT. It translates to CASSVGGGGNTIYF.

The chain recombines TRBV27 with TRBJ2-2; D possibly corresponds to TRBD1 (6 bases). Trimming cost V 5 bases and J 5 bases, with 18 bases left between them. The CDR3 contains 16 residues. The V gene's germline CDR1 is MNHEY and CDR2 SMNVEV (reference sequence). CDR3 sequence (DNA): TGTGCCAGCAGTCCCCAACAGGGAGTTAGGACCGGGGAGCTGTTTTTT. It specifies CASSPQQGVRTGELFF.

Here the CDR3 DNA reads TGTGCCAGTAAGCCCGAACAGACAGATTTTAACACCGGGGAGCTGTTTTTT. Translation: CASKPEQTDFNTGELFF. This chain links TRBV19 with TRBJ2-2; the D gene is possibly TRBD1 (5 bases). V was cut by 7 bases and J by 2 bases, with 20 bases left in between. Germline CDR1 is LNHDA and CDR2 is SQIVND (reference sequence). This CDR3 contains 17 residues.

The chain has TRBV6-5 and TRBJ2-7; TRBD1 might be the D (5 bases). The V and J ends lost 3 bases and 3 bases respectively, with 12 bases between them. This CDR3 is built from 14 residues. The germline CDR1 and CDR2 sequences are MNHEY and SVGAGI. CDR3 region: CASSYHPGYYEQYF. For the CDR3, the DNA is TGTGCCAGCAGTTATCACCCAGGGTACTACGAGCAGTACTTC.

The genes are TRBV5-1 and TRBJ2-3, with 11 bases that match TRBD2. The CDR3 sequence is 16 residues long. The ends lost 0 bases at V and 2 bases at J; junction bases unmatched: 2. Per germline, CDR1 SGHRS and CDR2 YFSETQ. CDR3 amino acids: CASSLETSGITDTQYF. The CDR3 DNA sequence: TGCGCCAGCAGCTTGGAGACTAGCGGGATCACAGATACGCAGTATTTT.

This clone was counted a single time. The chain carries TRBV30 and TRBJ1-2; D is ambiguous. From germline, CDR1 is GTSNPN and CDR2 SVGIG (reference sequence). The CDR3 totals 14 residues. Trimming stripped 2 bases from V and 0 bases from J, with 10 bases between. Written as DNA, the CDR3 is TGTGCCTGGAGTCTAACGGTTACTAACTATGGCTACACCTTC. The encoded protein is CAWSLTVTNYGYTF.

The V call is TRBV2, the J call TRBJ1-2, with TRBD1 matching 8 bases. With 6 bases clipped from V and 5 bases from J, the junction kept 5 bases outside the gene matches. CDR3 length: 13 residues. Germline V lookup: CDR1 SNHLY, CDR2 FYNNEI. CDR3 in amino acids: CASSGQGGYGYTF. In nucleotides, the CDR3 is TGTGCCAGCAGCGGACAGGGAGGATATGGCTACACCTTC.

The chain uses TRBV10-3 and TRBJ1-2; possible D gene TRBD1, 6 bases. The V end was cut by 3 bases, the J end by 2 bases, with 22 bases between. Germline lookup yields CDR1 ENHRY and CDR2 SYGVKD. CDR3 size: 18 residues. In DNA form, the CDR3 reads TGTGCCATCAGTGAAAGTTTTTTTGGGACACAAAAGAACTATGGCTACACCTTC. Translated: CAISESFFGTQKNYGYTF.

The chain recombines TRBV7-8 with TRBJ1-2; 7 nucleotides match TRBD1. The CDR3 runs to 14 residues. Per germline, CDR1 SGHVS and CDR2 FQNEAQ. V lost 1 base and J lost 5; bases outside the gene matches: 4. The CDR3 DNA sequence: TGTGCCAGCAGCTTAGTCCGGGACAGATATGGCTACACCTTC. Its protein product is CASSLVRDRYGYTF.

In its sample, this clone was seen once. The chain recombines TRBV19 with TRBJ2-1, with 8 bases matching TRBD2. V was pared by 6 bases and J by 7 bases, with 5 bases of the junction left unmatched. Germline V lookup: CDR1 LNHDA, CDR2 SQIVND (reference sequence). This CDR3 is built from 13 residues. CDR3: CASRAGLENEQFF. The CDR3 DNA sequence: TGTGCCAGTAGGGCGGGACTAGAGAATGAGCAGTTCTTC.

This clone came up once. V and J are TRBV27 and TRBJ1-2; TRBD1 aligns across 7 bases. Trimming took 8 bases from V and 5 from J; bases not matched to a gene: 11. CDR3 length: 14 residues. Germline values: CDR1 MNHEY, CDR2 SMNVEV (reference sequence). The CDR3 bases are TGTGCCAGCTTTGGGGGGACAGCGGGTTATGGCTACACCTTC. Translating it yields CASFGGTAGYGYTF.

CDR3 nucleotides: TGTGCCTGGAGTGTACCGGGGGTACAAGAGACCCAGTACTTC. Translating it yields CAWSVPGVQETQYF. This chain connects TRBV30 to TRBJ2-5; a possible D gene is TRBD2 (6 bases). Germline V gene data show CDR1 as GTSNPN and CDR2 as SVGIG (reference sequence). Trimming took 0 bases from V and 2 from J, leaving 10 bases between them. This CDR3 is 14 amino acids long.

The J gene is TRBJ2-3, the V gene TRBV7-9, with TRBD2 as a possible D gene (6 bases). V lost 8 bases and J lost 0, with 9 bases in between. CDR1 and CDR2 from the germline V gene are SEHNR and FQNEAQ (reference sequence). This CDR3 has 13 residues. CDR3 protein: CASGDWSTDTQYF. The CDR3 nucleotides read TGTGCCAGCGGGGACTGGAGCACAGATACGCAGTATTTT. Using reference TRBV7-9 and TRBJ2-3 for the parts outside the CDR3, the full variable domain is DTGVSQNPRHKITKRGQNVTFRCDPISEHNRLYWYRQTLGQGPEFLTYFQNEAQLEKSRLLSDRFSAERPKGSFSTLEIQRTEQGDSAMYLCASGDWSTDTQYFGPGTRLTVL.

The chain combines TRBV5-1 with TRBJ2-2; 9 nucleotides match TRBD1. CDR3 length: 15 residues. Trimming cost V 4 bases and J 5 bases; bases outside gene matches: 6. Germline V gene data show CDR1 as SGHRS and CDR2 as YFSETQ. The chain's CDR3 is CASSPGTGRTGELFF. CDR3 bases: TGCGCCAGCAGCCCCGGGACAGGGAGAACCGGGGAGCTGTTTTTT.

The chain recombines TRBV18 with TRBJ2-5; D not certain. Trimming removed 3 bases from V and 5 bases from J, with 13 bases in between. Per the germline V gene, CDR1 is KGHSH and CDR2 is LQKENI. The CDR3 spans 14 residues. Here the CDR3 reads CASSPSPRGETQYF. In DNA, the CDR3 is TGTGCCAGCTCACCCTCGCCCCGTGGCGAGACCCAGTACTTC.

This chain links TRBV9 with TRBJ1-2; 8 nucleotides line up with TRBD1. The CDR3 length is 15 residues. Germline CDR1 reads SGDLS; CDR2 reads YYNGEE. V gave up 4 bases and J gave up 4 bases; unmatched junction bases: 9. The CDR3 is CASSHGQGYGYGYTF. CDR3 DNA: TGTGCCAGCAGCCATGGACAGGGATATGGCTATGGCTACACCTTC.

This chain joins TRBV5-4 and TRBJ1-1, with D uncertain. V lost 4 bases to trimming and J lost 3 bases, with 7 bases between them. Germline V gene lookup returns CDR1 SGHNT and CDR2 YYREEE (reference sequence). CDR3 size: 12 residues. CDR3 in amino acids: CASSLYDTEAFF. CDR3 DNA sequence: TGTGCCAGCAGCCTATATGACACTGAAGCTTTCTTT.

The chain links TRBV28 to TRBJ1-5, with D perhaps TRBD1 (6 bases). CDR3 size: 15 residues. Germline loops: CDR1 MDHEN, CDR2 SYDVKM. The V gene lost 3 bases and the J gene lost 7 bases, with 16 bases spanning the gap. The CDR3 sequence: CASSLPLTGMQPQHF. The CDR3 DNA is TGTGCCAGCAGTTTGCCCCTGACAGGCATGCAGCCCCAGCATTTT.

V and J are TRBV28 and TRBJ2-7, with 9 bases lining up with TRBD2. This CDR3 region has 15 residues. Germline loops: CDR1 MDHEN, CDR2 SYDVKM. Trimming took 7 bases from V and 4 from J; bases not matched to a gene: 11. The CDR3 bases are TGTGCCAGCACCCGACTGGCGGGAGGGCGATACGAGCAGTACTTC. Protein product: CASTRLAGGRYEQYF.

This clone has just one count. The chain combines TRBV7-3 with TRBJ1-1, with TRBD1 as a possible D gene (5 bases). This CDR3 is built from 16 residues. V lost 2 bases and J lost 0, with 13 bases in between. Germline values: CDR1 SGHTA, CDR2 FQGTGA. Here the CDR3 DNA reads TGTGCCAGCAGCTTAGACAGTATGGGGTTGAACACTGAAGCTTTCTTT. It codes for CASSLDSMGLNTEAFF. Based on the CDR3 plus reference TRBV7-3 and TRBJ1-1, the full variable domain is GAGVSQTPSNKVTEKGKYVELRCDPISGHTALYWYRQSLGQGPEFLIYFQGTGAADDSGLPNDRFFAVRPEGSVSTLKIQRTERGDSAVYLCASSLDSMGLNTEAFFGQGTRLTVV.

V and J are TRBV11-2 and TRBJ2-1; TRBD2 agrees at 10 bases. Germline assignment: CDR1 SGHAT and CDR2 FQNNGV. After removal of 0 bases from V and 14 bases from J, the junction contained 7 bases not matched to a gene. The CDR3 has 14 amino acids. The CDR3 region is CASSLEGLAGVKFF. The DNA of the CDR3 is TGTGCCAGCAGCTTAGAGGGGCTAGCGGGAGTTAAGTTCTTC. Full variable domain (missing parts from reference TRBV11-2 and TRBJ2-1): EAGVAQSPRYKIIEKRQSVAFWCNPISGHATLYWYQQILGQGPKLLIQFQNNGVVDDSQLPKDRFSAERLKGVDSTLKIQPAKLEDSAVYLCASSLEGLAGVKFFGPGTRLTVL.

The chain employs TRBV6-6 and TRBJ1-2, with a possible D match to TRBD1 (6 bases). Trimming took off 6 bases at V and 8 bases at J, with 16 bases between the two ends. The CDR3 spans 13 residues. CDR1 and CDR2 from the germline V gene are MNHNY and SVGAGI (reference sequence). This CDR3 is CASRELQGNGYTF. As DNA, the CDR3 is TGTGCCAGCAGGGAGCTACAGGGAAACGGCTACACCTTC.

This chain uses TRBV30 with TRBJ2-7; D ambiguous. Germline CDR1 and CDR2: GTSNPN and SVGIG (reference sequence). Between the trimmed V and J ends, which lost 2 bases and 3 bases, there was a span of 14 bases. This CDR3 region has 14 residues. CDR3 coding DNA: TGTGCCTGGAGTTCCTACACGGGTTTCTACGAGCAGTACTTC. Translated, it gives CAWSSYTGFYEQYF.

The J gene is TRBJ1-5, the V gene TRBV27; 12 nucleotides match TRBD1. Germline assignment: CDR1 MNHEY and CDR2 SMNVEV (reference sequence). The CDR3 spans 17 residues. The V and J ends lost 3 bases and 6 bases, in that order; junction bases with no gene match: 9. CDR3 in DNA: TGTGCCAGCAGTTTTTACGGGACAGGGGGCCTTGGTCAGCCCCAGCATTTT. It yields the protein CASSFYGTGGLGQPQHF.

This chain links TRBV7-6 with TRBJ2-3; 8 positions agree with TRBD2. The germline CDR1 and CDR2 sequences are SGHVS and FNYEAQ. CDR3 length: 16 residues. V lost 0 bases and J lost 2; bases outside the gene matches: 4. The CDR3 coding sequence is TGTGCCAGCAGCTTAGCCTGGCGGGAGGACACAGATACGCAGTATTTT. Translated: CASSLAWREDTDTQYF.

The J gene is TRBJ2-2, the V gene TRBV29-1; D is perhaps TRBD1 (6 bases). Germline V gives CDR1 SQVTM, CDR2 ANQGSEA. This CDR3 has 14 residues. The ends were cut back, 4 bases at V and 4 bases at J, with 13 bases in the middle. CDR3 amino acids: CSVATDRATGELFF. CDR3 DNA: TGCAGCGTTGCAACGGACAGAGCCACCGGGGAGCTGTTTTTT.

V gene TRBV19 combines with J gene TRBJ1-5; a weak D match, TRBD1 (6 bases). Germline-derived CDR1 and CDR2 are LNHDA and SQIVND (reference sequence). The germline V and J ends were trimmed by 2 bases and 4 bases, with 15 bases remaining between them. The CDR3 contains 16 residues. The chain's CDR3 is CASSIRGGGINQPQHF. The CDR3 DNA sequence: TGTGCCAGTAGTATAAGGGGAGGGGGGATTAATCAGCCCCAGCATTTT.

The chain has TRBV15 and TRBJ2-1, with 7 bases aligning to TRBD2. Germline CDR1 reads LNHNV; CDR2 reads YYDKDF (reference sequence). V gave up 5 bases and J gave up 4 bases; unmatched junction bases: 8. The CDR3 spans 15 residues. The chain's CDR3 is CATSETRTSYNEQFF. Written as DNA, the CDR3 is TGTGCCACCAGCGAAACCAGGACTAGTTACAATGAGCAGTTCTTC.

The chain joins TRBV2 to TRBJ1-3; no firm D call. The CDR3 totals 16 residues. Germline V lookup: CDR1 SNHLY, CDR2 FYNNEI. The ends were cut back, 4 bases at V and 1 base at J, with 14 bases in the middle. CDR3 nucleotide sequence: TGTGCCAGCAGTGGTCTAAGTACGGGTTCTGGAAACACCATATATTTT. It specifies CASSGLSTGSGNTIYF. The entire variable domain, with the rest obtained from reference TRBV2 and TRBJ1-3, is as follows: EPEVTQTPSHQVTQMGQEVILRCVPISNHLYFYWYRQILGQKVEFLVSFYNNEISEKSEIFDDQFSVERPDGSNFTLKIRSTKLEDSAMYFCASSGLSTGSGNTIYFGEGSWLTVV.

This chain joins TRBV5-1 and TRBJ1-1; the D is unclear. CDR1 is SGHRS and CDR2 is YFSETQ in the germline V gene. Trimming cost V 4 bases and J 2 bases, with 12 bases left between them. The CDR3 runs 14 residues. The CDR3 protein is CASSELYSNTEAFF. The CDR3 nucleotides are TGCGCCAGCAGCGAGTTGTATTCAAACACTGAAGCTTTCTTT.